The rows below give T cell receptor beta chains drawn from one sample of a study of shared clonotypes between healthy human individuals. This table comes from immunoSEQ multiplex PCR, and its TCRdb copy is limited to in-frame clones, with some not included. The sample includes about 800,000 clones, around 96% of them seen just once. Sequenced material: naive CD8+ T cells sorted from blood. Every receptor here comes from a man aged 30 to 45 in good health. Each CDR3 is given with its conserved first and last residue. D genes are given only for firm matches. The size entry is marked missing in some rows and otherwise reads once, few, many or a size class.

j_call v_call clone_size d_call cdr3_nt cdr3_aa
TRBJ2-4 TRBV14 NA NA TGTGCCAGCAGCCAAGTGTCGGGAACTGACATTCAGTACTTC CASSQVSGTDIQYF
TRBJ2-7 TRBV13 NA NA TGTGCCAGCAGCTTCACAGGGTTCGAGCAGTACTTC CASSFTGFEQYF
TRBJ2-7 TRBV6-5 NA TRBD1 TGTGCCAGCAGCCCCGGACAGGGGGCCGGCGAGCAGTACTTC CASSPGQGAGEQYF
TRBJ1-2 TRBV27 NA TRBD1 TGTGCCAGCAGTTTATCCAGGGGGCTATCCCTCTATGGCTACACCTTC CASSLSRGLSLYGYTF
TRBJ2-1 TRBV7-9 NA TRBD1 TGTGCCAGCAGCTTCGGACAGGGAAGGGACAATGAGCAGTTCTTC CASSFGQGRDNEQFF
TRBJ1-5 TRBV10-2 NA NA TGCGCCAGCAGTAGTCGAGATATAGGGGGAACTCATCAGCCCCAGCATTTT CASSSRDIGGTHQPQHF
TRBJ2-1 TRBV11-2 NA TRBD2 TGTGCCAGCAGCCTACTAGCGACCTACAATGAGCAGTTCTTC CASSLLATYNEQFF
TRBJ1-1 TRBV28 NA NA TGTGCCAGCAGTTACCTCAGGGGAGCTGGAGCTTTCTTT CASSYLRGAGAFF
TRBJ2-7 TRBV7-8 NA TRBD1 TGTGCCAGCAGCTTGACAGGGGCCAGCTCCTACGAGCAGTACTTC CASSLTGASSYEQYF
TRBJ2-7 TRBV19 NA TRBD2 TGTGCCAGTAGTATCTTTGAGGGAGGGACCTACGAGCAGTACTTC CASSIFEGGTYEQYF
TRBJ2-7 TRBV6-1 NA TRBD2 TGTGCCAGCAGGGACTATAGCGGGAGTACCTACGAGCAGTACTTC CASRDYSGSTYEQYF
TRBJ2-7 TRBV4-1 NA NA TGCGCCAGCAGCCCCACCGGGTACGAGCAGTACTTC CASSPTGYEQYF
TRBJ2-7 TRBV29-1 NA TRBD2 TGCAGCGGACGGGACTACTACGAGCAGTACTTC CSGRDYYEQYF
TRBJ1-1 TRBV5-1 NA NA TGCGCCAGCAGCTTACAGGGTGACACTGAAGCTTTCTTT CASSLQGDTEAFF
TRBJ2-1 TRBV9 NA TRBD2 TGTGCCAGCAGCGGCGGAGGGGAAGTCGGACTAGCGGTAGTCCACTCCTACAATGAGCAGTTCTTC CASSGGGEVGLAVVHSYNEQFF
TRBJ2-5 TRBV15 NA NA TGTGCCACCAGCAGAGAGGGGTTGGGGAACCAAGAGACCCAGTACTTC CATSREGLGNQETQYF
TRBJ1-1 TRBV25-1 NA NA TGTGCCAGCAGTGACGCGGGGAGTGAAGCTTTCTTT CASSDAGSEAFF
TRBJ1-2 TRBV7-9 NA NA TGTGCCAGCAGCGCAACCCCGGGGAGCGACTATGGCTACACCTTC CASSATPGSDYGYTF
TRBJ2-6 TRBV18 NA NA TGTGCCAGCTCACCACCGGGACAAATTGGGGCCAACGTCCTGACTTTC CASSPPGQIGANVLTF
TRBJ2-2 TRBV2 NA NA TGTGCCAGCAGTGAACCAGGACCGAACACCGGGGAGCTGTTTTTT CASSEPGPNTGELFF
TRBJ2-7 TRBV7-9 NA TRBD1 TGTGCCAGCAGCTTACAACAGGGGATATCCTACGAGCAGTACTTC CASSLQQGISYEQYF
TRBJ2-7 TRBV27 NA TRBD1 TGTGCCAGCAGTTATGGGACAGGGAGCTACGAGCAGTACTTC CASSYGTGSYEQYF
TRBJ2-1 TRBV11-1 NA TRBD2 TGTGCCAGCGCACCGGGAGGAAGGGGACCCTACAATGAGCAGTTCTTC CASAPGGRGPYNEQFF
TRBJ2-7 TRBV18 NA NA TGTGCCAGCTCACCACCCAGTGAAAGCTCCTACGAGCAGTACTTC CASSPPSESSYEQYF
TRBJ2-7 TRBV6-6 NA TRBD1 TGTGCCAGCAGTGACACGGGACAGGGGGACGAGCAGTACTTC CASSDTGQGDEQYF
TRBJ2-2 TRBV29-1 NA NA TGCAGCGTTGATGTTCGGGCTAACACCGGGGAGCTGTTTTTT CSVDVRANTGELFF
TRBJ2-2 TRBV27 NA TRBD2 TGTGCCAGCAGTTCGGATAGCAGTCTAGCGGGATCGGGGGAGCTGTTTTTT CASSSDSSLAGSGELFF
TRBJ1-1 TRBV29-1 NA NA TGCAGCGTTATGATGGCGGGAAACACTGAAGCTTTCTTT CSVMMAGNTEAFF
TRBJ1-1 TRBV7-9 NA NA TGTGCCAGCAGCTTAGTTGGGGGAGATGAAGCTTTCTTT CASSLVGGDEAFF
TRBJ2-7 TRBV2 NA NA TGTGCCAGCAGCGAGGAGGGACAGACGACCTACGAGCAGTACTTC CASSEEGQTTYEQYF
TRBJ2-7 TRBV5-4 NA NA TGTGCCAGCAGCTTGGGAGGGGCGAGCGAGCAGTACTTC CASSLGGASEQYF
TRBJ2-5 TRBV28 NA TRBD2 TGTGCCAGCAGTCTCTCTAGCGGGAGGATAGACGTTCAGACCCAGTACTTC CASSLSSGRIDVQTQYF
TRBJ2-7 TRBV29-1 NA NA TGCAGCGTTGAGCTGGGGAATTACGAGCAGTACTTC CSVELGNYEQYF
TRBJ2-1 TRBV11-2 NA TRBD2 TGTGCCAGCAGCTTCCTCGGACTAGGGGCTTACAATGAGCAGTTCTTC CASSFLGLGAYNEQFF
TRBJ2-7 TRBV18 NA TRBD2 TGTGCCAGCTCACCCCCCCGGACTAGCGGATCCTACGAGCAGTACTTC CASSPPRTSGSYEQYF
TRBJ2-1 TRBV7-8 NA NA TGTGCCAGCAGCGGGGGACACAGCCTCCCCAGAGGCTCCTACAATGAGCAGTTCTTC CASSGGHSLPRGSYNEQFF
TRBJ1-1 TRBV5-1 NA NA TGCGCCAGCAGCCAAACAGGGTTCACTGAAGCTTTCTTT CASSQTGFTEAFF
TRBJ2-5 TRBV7-9 NA TRBD2 TGTGCCAGCAGCAACCCTAGCGGGATTCAAGAGACCCAGTACTTC CASSNPSGIQETQYF
TRBJ1-1 TRBV27 NA NA TGTGCCAGCAGTGATGTATATTCGAGGATGAACACTGAAGCTTTCTTT CASSDVYSRMNTEAFF
TRBJ1-1 TRBV7-8 NA NA TGTGCCAGCAGCTCCTACAGGGAAAGAGACACTGAAGCTTTCTTT CASSSYRERDTEAFF
TRBJ2-4 TRBV29-1 NA NA TGCAGCGTAACAGGGAGGGGAAACATTCAGTACTTC CSVTGRGNIQYF
TRBJ2-5 TRBV5-6 once NA TGTGCCAGCAGCTTGGATGAACGGGAAGAGACCCAGTACTTC CASSLDEREETQYF
TRBJ1-1 TRBV27 NA NA TGTGCCAGCAGTTTATCGTCACGGCGGAACACTGAAGCTTTCTTT CASSLSSRRNTEAFF